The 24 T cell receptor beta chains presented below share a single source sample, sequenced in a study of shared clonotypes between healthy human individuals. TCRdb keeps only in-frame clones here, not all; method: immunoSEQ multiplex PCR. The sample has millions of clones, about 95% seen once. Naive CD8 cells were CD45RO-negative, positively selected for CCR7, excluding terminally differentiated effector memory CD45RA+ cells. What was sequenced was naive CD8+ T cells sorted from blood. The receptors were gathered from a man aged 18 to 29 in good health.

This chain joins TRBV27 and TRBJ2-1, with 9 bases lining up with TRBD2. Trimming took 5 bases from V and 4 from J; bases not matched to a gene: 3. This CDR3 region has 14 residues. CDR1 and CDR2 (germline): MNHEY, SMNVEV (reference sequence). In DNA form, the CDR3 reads TGTGCCAGCAGTGGGGGACTAGCTTACAATGAGCAGTTCTTC. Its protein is CASSGGLAYNEQFF.

The CDR3 DNA sequence: TGTGCCAGCACGCCGGGGGGTGGTCACGAGCAGTACTTC. Its translation is CASTPGGGHEQYF. The chain employs TRBV6-5 and TRBJ2-7; TRBD2 agrees at 7 bases. CDR3 length equals 13 residues. V shed 7 bases and J 5 bases; nucleotides not matched to a gene: 8. Germline V CDR1 and CDR2: MNHEY, SVGAGI.

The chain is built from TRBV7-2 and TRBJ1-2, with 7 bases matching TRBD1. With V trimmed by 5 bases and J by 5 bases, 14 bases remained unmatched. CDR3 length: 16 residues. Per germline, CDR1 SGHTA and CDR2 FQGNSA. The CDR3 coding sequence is TGTGCCAGCAGCGCAGGCCCCGGGACAGAGGTATATGGCTACACCTTC. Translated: CASSAGPGTEVYGYTF.

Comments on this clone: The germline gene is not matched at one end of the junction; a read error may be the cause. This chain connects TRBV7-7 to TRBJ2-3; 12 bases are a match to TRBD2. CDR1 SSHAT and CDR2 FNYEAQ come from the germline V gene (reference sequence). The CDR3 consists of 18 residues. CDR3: CASSQYPLAGGSPDTQYF. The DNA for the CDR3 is TGTGCTAGCAGCCAATATCCACTAGCGGGGGGTAGTCCAGATACGCAGTATTTT.

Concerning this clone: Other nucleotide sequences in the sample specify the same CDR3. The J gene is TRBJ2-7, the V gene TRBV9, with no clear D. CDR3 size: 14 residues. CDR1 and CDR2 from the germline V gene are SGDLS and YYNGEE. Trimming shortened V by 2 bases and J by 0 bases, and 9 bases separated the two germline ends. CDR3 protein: CASSVAASSYEQYF. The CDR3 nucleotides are TGTGCCAGCAGCGTGGCCGCAAGCTCCTACGAGCAGTACTTC.

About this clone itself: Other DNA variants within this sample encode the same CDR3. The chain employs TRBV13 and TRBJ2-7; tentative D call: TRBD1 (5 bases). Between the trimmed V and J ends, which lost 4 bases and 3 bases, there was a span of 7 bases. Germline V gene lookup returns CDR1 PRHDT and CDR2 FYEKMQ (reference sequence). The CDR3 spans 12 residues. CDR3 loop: CASSSQGYEQYF. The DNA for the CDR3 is TGTGCCAGCAGCTCTCAGGGCTACGAGCAGTACTTC.

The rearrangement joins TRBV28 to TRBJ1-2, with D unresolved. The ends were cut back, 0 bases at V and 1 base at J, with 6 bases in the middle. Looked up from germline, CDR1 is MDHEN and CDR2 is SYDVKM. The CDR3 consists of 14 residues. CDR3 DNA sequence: TGTGCCAGCAGTTTATGGGCGGATAACTATGGCTACACCTTC. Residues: CASSLWADNYGYTF.

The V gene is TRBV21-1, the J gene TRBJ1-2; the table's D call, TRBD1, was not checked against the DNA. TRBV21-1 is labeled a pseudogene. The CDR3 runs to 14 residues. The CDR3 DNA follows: TGTGCCAGCAGCAAAAGGGGCAGGTTATATGGCTACACCTTC. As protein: CASSKRGRLYGYTF.

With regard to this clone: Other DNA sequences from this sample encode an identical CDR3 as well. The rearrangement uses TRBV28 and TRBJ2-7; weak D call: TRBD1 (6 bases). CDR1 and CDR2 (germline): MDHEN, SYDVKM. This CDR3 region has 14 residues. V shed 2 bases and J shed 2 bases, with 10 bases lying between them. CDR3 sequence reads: CASSLGQGPYEQYF. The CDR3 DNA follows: TGTGCCAGCAGTTTAGGGCAGGGGCCCTACGAGCAGTACTTC.

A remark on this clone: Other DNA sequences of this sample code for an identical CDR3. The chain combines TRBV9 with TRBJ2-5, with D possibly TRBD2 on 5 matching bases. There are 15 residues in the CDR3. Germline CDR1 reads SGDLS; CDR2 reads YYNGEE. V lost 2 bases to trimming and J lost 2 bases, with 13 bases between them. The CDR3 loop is CASSVVGRGQETQYF. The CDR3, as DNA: TGTGCCAGCAGCGTTGTAGGCAGAGGGCAAGAGACCCAGTACTTC.

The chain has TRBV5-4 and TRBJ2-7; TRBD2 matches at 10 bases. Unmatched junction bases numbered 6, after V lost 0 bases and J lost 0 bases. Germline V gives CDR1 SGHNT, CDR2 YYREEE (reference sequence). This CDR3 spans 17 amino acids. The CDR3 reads CASSLGLAGESSYEQYF. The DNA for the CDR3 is TGTGCCAGCAGCTTGGGTCTAGCGGGAGAGAGCTCCTACGAGCAGTACTTC.

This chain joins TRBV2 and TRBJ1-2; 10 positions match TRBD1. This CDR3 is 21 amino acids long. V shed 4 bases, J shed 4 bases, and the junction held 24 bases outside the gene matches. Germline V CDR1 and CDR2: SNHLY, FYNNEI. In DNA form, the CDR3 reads TGTGCCAGCAGTGTCCGTGTCGCGCGTGCCGACAGCCGGACAGGGGGCTATGGCTACACCTTC. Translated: CASSVRVARADSRTGGYGYTF.

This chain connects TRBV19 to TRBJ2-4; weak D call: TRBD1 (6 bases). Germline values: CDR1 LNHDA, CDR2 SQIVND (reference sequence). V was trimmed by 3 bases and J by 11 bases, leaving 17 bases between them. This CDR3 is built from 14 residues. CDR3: CASSIDGQSLFQYF. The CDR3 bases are TGTGCCAGTAGTATTGATGGACAGTCTCTTTTTCAGTACTTC.

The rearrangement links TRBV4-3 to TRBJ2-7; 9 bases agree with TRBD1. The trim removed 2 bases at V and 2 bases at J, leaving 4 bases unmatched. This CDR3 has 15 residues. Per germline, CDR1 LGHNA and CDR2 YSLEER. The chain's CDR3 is CASSQLQGAPYEQYF. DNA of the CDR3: TGCGCCAGCAGCCAACTACAGGGGGCCCCCTACGAGCAGTACTTC.

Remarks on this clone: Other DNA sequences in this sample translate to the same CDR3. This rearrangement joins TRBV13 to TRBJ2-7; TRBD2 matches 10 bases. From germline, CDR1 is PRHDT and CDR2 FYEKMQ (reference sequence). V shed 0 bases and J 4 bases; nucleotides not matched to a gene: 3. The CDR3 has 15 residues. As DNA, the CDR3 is TGTGCCAGCAGCTTAGGCCTAGCGGGGGTATACGAGCAGTACTTC. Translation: CASSLGLAGVYEQYF. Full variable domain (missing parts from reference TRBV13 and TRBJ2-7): AAGVIQSPRHLIKEKRETATLKCYPIPRHDTVYWYQQGPGQDPQFLISFYEKMQSDKGSIPDRFSAQQFSDYHSELNMSSLELGDSALYFCASSLGLAGVYEQYFGPGTRLTVT.

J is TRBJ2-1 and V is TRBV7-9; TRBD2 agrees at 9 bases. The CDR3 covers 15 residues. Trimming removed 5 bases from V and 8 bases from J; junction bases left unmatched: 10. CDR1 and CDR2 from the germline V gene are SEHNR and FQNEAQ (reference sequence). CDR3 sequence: CASSEGLAIIDEQFF. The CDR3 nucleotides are TGTGCCAGCAGCGAGGGACTAGCAATTATCGATGAGCAGTTCTTC.

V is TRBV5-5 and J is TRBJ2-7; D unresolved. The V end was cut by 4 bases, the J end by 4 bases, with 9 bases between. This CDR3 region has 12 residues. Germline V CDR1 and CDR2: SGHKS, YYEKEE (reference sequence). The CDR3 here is CASSRTEYEQYF. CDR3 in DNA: TGTGCCAGCAGCCGAACGGAGTACGAGCAGTACTTC.

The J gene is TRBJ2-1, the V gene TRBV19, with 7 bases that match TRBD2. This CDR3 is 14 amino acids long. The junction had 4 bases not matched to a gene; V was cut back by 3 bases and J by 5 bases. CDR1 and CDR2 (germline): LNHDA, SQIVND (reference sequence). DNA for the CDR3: TGTGCCAGTAGTATCACCGGGACTAACAATGAGCAGTTCTTC. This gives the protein CASSITGTNNEQFF. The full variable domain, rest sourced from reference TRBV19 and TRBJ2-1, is DGGITQSPKYLFRKEGQNVTLSCEQNLNHDAMYWYRQDPGQGLRLIYYSQIVNDFQKGDIAEGYSVSREKKESFPLTVTSAQKNPTAFYLCASSITGTNNEQFFGPGTRLTVL.

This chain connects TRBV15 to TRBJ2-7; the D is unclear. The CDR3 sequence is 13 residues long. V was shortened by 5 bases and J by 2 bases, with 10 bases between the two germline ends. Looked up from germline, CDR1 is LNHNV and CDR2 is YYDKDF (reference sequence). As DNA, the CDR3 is TGTGCCACCAGCTGGGATCGGACCTACGAGCAGTACTTC. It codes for CATSWDRTYEQYF.

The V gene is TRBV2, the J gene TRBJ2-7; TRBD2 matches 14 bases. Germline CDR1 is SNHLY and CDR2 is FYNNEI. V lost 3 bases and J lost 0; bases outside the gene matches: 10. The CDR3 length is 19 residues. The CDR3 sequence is CASSEAGGLAGGLSYEQYF. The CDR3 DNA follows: TGTGCCAGCAGTGAGGCTGGTGGACTAGCGGGGGGCCTCTCCTACGAGCAGTACTTC.

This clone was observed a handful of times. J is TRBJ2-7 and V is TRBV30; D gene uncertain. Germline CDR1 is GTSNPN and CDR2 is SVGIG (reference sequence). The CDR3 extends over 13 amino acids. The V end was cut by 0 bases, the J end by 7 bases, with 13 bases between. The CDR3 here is CAWSVGKPGEQYF. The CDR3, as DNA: TGTGCCTGGAGTGTAGGGAAACCTGGAGAGCAGTACTTC.

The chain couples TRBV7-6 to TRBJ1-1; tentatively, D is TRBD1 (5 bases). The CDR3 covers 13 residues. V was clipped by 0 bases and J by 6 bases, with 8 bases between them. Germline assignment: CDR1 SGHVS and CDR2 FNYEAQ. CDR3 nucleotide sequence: TGTGCCAGCAGCTTAGCAGGGGAGCCTGAAGCTTTCTTT. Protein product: CASSLAGEPEAFF.

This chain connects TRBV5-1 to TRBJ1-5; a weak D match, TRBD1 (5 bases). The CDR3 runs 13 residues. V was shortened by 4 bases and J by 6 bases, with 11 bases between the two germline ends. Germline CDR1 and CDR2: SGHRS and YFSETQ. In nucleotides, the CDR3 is TGCGCCAGCAGCCCGGCGGGGGGTCAGCCCCAGCATTTT. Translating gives CASSPAGGQPQHF.

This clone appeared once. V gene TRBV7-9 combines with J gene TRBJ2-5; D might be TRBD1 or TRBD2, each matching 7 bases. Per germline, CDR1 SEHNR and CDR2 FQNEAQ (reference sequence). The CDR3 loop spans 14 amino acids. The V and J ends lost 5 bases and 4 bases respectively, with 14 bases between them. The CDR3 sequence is CASSPGGDLETQYF. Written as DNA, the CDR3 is TGTGCCAGCAGCCCAGGGGGGGATCTAGAGACCCAGTACTTC.